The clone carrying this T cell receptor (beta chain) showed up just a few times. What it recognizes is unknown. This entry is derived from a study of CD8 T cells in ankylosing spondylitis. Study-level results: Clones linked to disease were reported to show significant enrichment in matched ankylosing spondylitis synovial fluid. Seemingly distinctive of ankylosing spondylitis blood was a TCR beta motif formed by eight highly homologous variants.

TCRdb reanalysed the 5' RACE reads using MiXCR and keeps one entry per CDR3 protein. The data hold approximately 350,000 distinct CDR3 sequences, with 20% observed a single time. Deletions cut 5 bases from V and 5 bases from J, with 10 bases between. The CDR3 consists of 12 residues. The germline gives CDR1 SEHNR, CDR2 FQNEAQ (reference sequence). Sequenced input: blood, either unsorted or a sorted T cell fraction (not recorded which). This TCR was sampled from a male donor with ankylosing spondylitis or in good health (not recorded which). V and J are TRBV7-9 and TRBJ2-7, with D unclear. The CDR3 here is CASSTQSDEQYF. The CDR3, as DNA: TGTGCCAGCAGCACACAAAGTGACGAGCAGTACTTC. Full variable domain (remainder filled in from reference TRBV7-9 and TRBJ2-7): DTGVSQNPRHKITKRGQNVTFRCDPISEHNRLYWYRQTLGQGPEFLTYFQNEAQLEKSRLLSDRFSAERPKGSFSTLEIQRTEQGDSAMYLCASSTQSDEQYFGPGTRLTVT.